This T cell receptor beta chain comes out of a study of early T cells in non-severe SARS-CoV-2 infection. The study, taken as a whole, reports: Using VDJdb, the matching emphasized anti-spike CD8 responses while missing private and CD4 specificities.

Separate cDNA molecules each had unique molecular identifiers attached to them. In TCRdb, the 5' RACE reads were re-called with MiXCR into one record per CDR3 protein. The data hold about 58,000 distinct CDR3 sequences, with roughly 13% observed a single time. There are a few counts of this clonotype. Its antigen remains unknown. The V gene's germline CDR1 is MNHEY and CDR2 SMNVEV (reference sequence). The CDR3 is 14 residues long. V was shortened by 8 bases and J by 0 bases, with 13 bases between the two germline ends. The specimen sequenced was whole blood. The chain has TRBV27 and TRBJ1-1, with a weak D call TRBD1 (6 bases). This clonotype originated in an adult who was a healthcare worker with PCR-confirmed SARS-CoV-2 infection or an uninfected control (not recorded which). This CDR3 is CASGPGALNTEAFF. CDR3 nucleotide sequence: TGTGCCAGCGGGCCAGGGGCCCTGAACACTGAAGCTTTCTTT.